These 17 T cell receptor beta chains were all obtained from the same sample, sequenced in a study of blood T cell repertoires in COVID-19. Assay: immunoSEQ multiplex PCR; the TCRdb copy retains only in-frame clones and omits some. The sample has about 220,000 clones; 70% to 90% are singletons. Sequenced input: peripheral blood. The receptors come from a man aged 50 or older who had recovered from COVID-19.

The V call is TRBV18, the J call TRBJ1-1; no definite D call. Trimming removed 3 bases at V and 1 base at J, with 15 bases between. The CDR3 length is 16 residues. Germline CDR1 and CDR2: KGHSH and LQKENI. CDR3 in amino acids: CASSPQQVEGNTEAFF. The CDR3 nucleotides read TGTGCCAGCTCACCTCAGCAGGTCGAGGGGAACACTGAAGCTTTCTTT.

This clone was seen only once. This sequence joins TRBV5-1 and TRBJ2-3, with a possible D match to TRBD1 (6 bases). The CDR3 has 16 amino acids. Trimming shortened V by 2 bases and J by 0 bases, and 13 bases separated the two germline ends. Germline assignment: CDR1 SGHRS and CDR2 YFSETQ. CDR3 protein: CASSFRGSASTDTQYF. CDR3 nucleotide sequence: TGCGCCAGCAGCTTCAGGGGTAGCGCCAGCACAGATACGCAGTATTTT.

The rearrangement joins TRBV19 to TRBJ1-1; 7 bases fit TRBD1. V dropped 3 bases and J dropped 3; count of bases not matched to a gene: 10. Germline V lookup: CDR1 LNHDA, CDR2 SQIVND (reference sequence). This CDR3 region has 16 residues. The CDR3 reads CASSIGRGIRYTEAFF. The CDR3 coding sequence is TGTGCCAGTAGTATCGGCAGGGGGATCAGGTACACTGAAGCTTTCTTT.

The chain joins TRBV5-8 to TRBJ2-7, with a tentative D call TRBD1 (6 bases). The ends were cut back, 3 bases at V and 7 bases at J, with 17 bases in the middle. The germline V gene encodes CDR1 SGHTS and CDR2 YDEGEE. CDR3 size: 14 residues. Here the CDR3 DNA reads TGTGCCAGCAGCTCGGGACAACGGTGGAATGAGCAGTACTTC. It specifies CASSSGQRWNEQYF.

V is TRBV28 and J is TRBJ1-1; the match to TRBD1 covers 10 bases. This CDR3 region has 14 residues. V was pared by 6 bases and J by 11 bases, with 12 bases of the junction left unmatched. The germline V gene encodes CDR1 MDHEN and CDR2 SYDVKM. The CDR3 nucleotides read TGTGCCAGCAGACCCTGGACAGGGGGGAGAGGGGCTTTCTTT. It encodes CASRPWTGGRGAFF. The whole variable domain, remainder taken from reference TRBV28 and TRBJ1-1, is DVKVTQSSRYLVKRTGEKVFLECVQDMDHENMFWYRQDPGLGLRLIYFSYDVKMKEKGDIPEGYSVSREKKERFSLILESASTNQTSMYLCASRPWTGGRGAFFGQGTRLTVV.

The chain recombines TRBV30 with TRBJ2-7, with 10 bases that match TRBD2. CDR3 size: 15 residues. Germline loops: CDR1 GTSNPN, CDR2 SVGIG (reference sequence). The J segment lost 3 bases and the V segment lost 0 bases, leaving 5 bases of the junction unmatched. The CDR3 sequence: CAWSVGRTSGYEQYF. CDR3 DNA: TGTGCCTGGAGTGTAGGTCGGACTAGCGGCTACGAGCAGTACTTC.

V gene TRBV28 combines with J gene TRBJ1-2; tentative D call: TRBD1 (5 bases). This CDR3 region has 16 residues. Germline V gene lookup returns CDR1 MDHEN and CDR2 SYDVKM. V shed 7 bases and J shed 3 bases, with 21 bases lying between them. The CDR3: CASTLGAGDIYYGYTF. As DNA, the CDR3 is TGTGCCAGCACCCTAGGGGCCGGAGATATATACTATGGCTACACCTTC.

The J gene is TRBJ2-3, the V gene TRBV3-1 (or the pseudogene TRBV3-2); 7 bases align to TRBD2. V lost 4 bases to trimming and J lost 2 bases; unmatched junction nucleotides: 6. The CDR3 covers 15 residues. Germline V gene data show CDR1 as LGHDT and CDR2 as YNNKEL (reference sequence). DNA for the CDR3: TGTGCCAGCAGCCCTAGCGGAGGGAACACAGATACGCAGTATTTT. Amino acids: CASSPSGGNTDTQYF.

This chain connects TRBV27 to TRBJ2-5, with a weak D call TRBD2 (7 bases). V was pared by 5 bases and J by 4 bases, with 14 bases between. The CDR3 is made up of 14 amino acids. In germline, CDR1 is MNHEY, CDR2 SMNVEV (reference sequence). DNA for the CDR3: TGTGCCAGCAGTCTGGGGGGGCTGGGAGAGACCCAGTACTTC. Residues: CASSLGGLGETQYF.

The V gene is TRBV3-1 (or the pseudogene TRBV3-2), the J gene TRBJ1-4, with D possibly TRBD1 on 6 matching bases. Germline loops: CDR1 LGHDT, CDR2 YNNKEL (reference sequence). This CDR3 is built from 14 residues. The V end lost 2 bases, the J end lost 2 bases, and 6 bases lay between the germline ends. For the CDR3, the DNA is TGTGCCAGCAGCCAACAGGGGACTAATGAAAAACTGTTTTTT. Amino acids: CASSQQGTNEKLFF.

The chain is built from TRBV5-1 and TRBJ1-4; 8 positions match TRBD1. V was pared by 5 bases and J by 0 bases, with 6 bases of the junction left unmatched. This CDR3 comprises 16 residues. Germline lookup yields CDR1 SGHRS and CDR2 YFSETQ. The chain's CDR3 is CASSRTGLATNEKLFF. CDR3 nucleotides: TGCGCCAGCAGTCGGACAGGGTTGGCAACTAATGAAAAACTGTTTTTT.

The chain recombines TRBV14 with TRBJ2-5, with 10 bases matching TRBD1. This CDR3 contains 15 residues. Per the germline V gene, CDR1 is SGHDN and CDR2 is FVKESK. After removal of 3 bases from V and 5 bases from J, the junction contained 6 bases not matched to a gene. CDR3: CASSHRTGGAETQYF. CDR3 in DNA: TGTGCCAGCAGCCACCGGACAGGGGGAGCGGAGACCCAGTACTTC.

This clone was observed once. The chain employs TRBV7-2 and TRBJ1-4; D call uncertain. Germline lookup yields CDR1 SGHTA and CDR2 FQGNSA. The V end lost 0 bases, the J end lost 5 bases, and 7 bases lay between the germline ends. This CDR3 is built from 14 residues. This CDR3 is CASSLAGPNEKLFF. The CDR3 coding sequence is TGTGCCAGCAGCTTAGCTGGGCCAAATGAAAAACTGTTTTTT.

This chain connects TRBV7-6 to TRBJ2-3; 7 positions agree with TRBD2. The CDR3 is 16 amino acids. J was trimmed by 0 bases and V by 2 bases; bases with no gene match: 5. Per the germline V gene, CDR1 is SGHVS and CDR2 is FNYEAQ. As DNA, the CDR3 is TGTGCCAGCAGCTTACTAGCGGAGAGGAGCACAGATACGCAGTATTTT. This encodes CASSLLAERSTDTQYF.

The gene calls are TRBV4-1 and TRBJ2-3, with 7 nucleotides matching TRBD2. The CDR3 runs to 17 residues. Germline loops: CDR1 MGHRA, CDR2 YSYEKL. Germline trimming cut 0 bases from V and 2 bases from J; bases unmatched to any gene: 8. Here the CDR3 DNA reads TGCGCCAGCAGCCAAGATAGGGCTAGCGGTTACACAGATACGCAGTATTTT. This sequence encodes CASSQDRASGYTDTQYF.

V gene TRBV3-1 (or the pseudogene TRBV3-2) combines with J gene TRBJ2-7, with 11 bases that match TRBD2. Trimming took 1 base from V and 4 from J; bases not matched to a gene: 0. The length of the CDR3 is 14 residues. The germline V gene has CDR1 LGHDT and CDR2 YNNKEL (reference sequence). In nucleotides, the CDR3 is TGTGCCAGCAGCCAAGGACTAGCGGGATACGAGCAGTACTTC. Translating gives CASSQGLAGYEQYF.

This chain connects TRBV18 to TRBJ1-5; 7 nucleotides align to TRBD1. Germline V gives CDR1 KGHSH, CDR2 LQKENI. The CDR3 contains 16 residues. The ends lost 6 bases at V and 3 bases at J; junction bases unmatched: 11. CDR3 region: CASSPVNDRANQPQHF. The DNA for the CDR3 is TGTGCCAGCTCGCCCGTTAATGACAGGGCCAATCAGCCCCAGCATTTT. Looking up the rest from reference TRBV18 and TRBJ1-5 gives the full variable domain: NAGVMQNPRHLVRRRGQEARLRCSPMKGHSHVYWYRQLPEEGLKFMVYLQKENIIDESGMPKERFSAEFPKEGPSILRIQQVVRGDSAAYFCASSPVNDRANQPQHFGDGTRLSIL.